The 28 T cell receptor beta chains reported below all come from one sample, sequenced in a study of Ad26.COV2.S vaccination and SARS-CoV-2 variants. Treatment indicated: some 20 received Ad26.COV2.S at low or high dose, single or two shots; 5 received placebo; per-sample allocation not given. The samples date from day 63 after the first vaccine or placebo injection. Sequencing was performed with immunoSEQ multiplex PCR; in TCRdb, only in-frame clones are kept and a portion is missing. The data contain about 350,000 clones, approximately 90% of them seen just once; the ten biggest clones take up around 6.4%. The sequencing here drew on peripheral blood, taken in a trial of Ad26.COV2.S vaccine versus placebo. Receptors were obtained from a person aged 18-60 years who received the Ad26.COV2.S COVID-19 vaccine or a placebo.

This clone has a handful of counts. This chain links TRBV5-6 with TRBJ2-1; 7 nucleotides match TRBD2. Looked up from germline, CDR1 is SGHDT and CDR2 is YYEEEE. The CDR3 spans 12 residues. The ends lost 4 bases at V and 15 bases at J; junction bases unmatched: 10. The CDR3 DNA sequence: TGTGCCAGCAGCCCTCCTAGGGAGGGGCCGTTCTTC. This sequence encodes CASSPPREGPFF.

The rearrangement uses TRBV5-1 and TRBJ2-3, with a tentative D call TRBD2 (5 bases). The CDR3 sequence is 12 residues long. Germline CDR1 SGHRS, CDR2 YFSETQ. V was shortened by 4 bases and J by 2 bases, with 5 bases between the two germline ends. The CDR3 DNA reads as TGCGCCAGCAGCCGGGACACAGATACGCAGTATTTT. It encodes CASSRDTDTQYF. The entire variable domain, with the rest obtained from reference TRBV5-1 and TRBJ2-3, is as follows: KAGVTQTPRYLIKTRGQQVTLSCSPISGHRSVSWYQQTPGQGLQFLFEYFSETQRNKGNFPGRFSGRQFSNSRSEMNVSTLELGDSALYLCASSRDTDTQYFGPGTRLTVL.

The chain recombines TRBV6-2 or TRBV6-3 with TRBJ2-7, with TRBD1 matching 9 bases. This CDR3 region has 13 residues. Germline V CDR1 and CDR2: MNHEY, SVGEGT. Trimming took 5 bases from V and 3 from J; bases not matched to a gene: 2. The CDR3 DNA sequence: TGTGCCAGCAGTAAGGACAGGGGCTACGAGCAGTACTTC. This codes for CASSKDRGYEQYF.

This sequence joins TRBV4-2 and TRBJ1-1, with D perhaps matching TRBD1 (5 bases). Per germline, CDR1 LGHNA and CDR2 YNFKEQ. Trimming left V 1 base short and J 1 base short, with 10 bases between. CDR3 length: 15 amino acids. This chain's CDR3 is CASSQANRQNTEAFF. In DNA form, the CDR3 reads TGTGCCAGCAGCCAAGCAAACAGGCAGAACACTGAAGCTTTCTTT.

The chain is built from TRBV24-1 and TRBJ1-1; D gene unclear. The CDR3 is 11 residues long. Germline CDR1 and CDR2: KGHDR and SFDVKD. V shed 8 bases and J shed 7 bases, with 10 bases lying between them. DNA for the CDR3: TGTGCCACCAAAAGGTGGGATGAAGCTTTCTTT. Amino acid sequence: CATKRWDEAFF.

The J gene is TRBJ2-2, the V gene TRBV5-4, with 11 bases fitting TRBD2. V was pared by 4 bases and J by 5 bases, with 7 bases of the junction left unmatched. CDR3 size: 16 residues. Per germline, CDR1 SGHNT and CDR2 YYREEE (reference sequence). The CDR3, as DNA: TGTGCCAGCAGCCCAAAGACTAGCGGGACGACCGGGGAGCTGTTTTTT. This encodes CASSPKTSGTTGELFF.

The V call is TRBV5-1, the J call TRBJ2-1; 12 bases map to TRBD1. Looked up from germline, CDR1 is SGHRS and CDR2 is YFSETQ. V shed 2 bases, J shed 8 bases, and the junction held 5 bases outside the gene matches. The CDR3 is made up of 15 amino acids. CDR3 sequence: CASSLGTGGFYEQFF. As DNA, the CDR3 is TGCGCCAGCAGCTTAGGGACAGGGGGCTTCTATGAGCAGTTCTTC.

The chain employs TRBV12-3 or TRBV12-4 and TRBJ2-7; possible D gene TRBD1, 6 bases. Trimming took off 1 base at V and 12 bases at J, with 16 bases between the two ends. This CDR3 contains 13 residues. The CDR3 loop is CASSLGARGSPYF. CDR3 sequence (DNA): TGTGCCAGCAGTTTAGGGGCCAGGGGATCGCCGTACTTC.

The rearrangement joins TRBV7-9 to TRBJ2-1, with 7 bases identical to TRBD2. This CDR3 is 15 amino acids long. Germline V lookup: CDR1 SEHNR, CDR2 FQNEAQ (reference sequence). V lost 4 bases, J lost 5 bases, and 8 bases stayed unmatched. CDR3 loop: CASSSYGGTNNEQFF. The DNA of the CDR3 is TGTGCCAGCAGCTCTTACGGTGGGACTAACAATGAGCAGTTCTTC.

This clone appeared once. V is TRBV30 and J is TRBJ2-7, with TRBD2 matching 7 bases. Trimming took 1 base from V and 9 from J; bases not matched to a gene: 3. In germline, CDR1 is GTSNPN, CDR2 SVGIG (reference sequence). The CDR3 runs to 11 residues. The CDR3 protein is CAWSAGGTQYF. The CDR3 region has the DNA TGTGCCTGGAGTGCGGGGGGTACGCAGTACTTC.

V and J are TRBV5-1 and TRBJ1-2; D might be TRBD1 (5 bases). Germline V gene data show CDR1 as SGHRS and CDR2 as YFSETQ. V gave up 0 bases and J gave up 0 bases, with 9 bases separating them. This CDR3 is 15 amino acids long. In nucleotides, the CDR3 is TGCGCCAGCAGCTTGGAAGCGACAGCTAACTATGGCTACACCTTC. It specifies CASSLEATANYGYTF. Full variable domain (missing parts from reference TRBV5-1 and TRBJ1-2): KAGVTQTPRYLIKTRGQQVTLSCSPISGHRSVSWYQQTPGQGLQFLFEYFSETQRNKGNFPGRFSGRQFSNSRSEMNVSTLELGDSALYLCASSLEATANYGYTFGSGTRLTVV.

The chain recombines TRBV19 with TRBJ2-7; 9 nucleotides align to TRBD2. CDR3 length: 15 amino acids. Germline CDR1 reads LNHDA; CDR2 reads SQIVND (reference sequence). V dropped 5 bases and J dropped 6; count of bases not matched to a gene: 11. Here the CDR3 DNA reads TGTGCCAGTAGTTGGGCTAGCGGGAACGTGGGCGAGCAGTACTTC. This translates into CASSWASGNVGEQYF. The full variable domain, completed using reference TRBV19 and TRBJ2-7, is DGGITQSPKYLFRKEGQNVTLSCEQNLNHDAMYWYRQDPGQGLRLIYYSQIVNDFQKGDIAEGYSVSREKKESFPLTVTSAQKNPTAFYLCASSWASGNVGEQYFGPGTRLTVT.

The V and J genes are TRBV3-1 (or the pseudogene TRBV3-2) and TRBJ1-5; TRBD1 might be the D (5 bases). Germline CDR1 is LGHDT and CDR2 is YNNKEL (reference sequence). The CDR3 runs 20 residues. V gave up 0 bases and J gave up 5 bases, with 26 bases separating them. Here the CDR3 DNA reads TGTGCCAGCAGCCAAGATAGTGCCGACAGTAGCCATTCTTACTATCAGCCCCAGCATTTT. Translated, it gives CASSQDSADSSHSYYQPQHF.

The CDR3 nucleotides read TGTGCCAGCAGCCCGGGAGGACTAGCGGGGCTATACAATGAGCAGTTCTTC. Residues: CASSPGGLAGLYNEQFF. V is TRBV7-2 and J is TRBJ2-1, with 12 bases fitting TRBD2. Germline CDR1 SGHTA, CDR2 FQGNSA. This CDR3 spans 17 amino acids. J was trimmed by 4 bases and V by 5 bases; bases with no gene match: 9.

This chain connects TRBV30 to TRBJ1-2, with 9 bases lining up with TRBD1. The V gene's germline CDR1 is GTSNPN and CDR2 SVGIG (reference sequence). The J segment lost 4 bases and the V segment lost 3 bases, leaving 3 bases of the junction unmatched. The length of the CDR3 is 13 residues. CDR3 nucleotide sequence: TGTGCCTGGAGGGCGGGACAGGGCTATGGCTACACCTTC. Encoded protein: CAWRAGQGYGYTF. The variable domain in full, completed from reference TRBV30 and TRBJ1-2, reads SQTIHQWPATLVQPVGSPLSLECTVEGTSNPNLYWYRQAAGRGLQLLFYSVGIGQISSEVPQNLSASRPQDRQFILSSKKLLLSDSGFYLCAWRAGQGYGYTFGSGTRLTVV.

V and J are TRBV6-5 and TRBJ1-2; D ambiguous. The germline V and J ends were trimmed by 7 bases and 8 bases, with 11 bases remaining between them. Germline V gives CDR1 MNHEY, CDR2 SVGAGI. The CDR3 extends over 11 amino acids. The CDR3 loop is CASNSGGGYTF. Here the CDR3 DNA reads TGTGCCAGCAATTCGGGCGGCGGCTACACCTTC.

The chain couples TRBV3-1 (or the pseudogene TRBV3-2) to TRBJ2-5; D unresolved. Germline-derived CDR1 and CDR2 are LGHDT and YNNKEL (reference sequence). V was trimmed by 4 bases and J by 7 bases, leaving 10 bases between them. The CDR3 has 12 amino acids. The CDR3 spells CASSPFSGTQYF. The CDR3 DNA is TGTGCCAGCAGCCCCTTTTCAGGGACCCAGTACTTC.

The V and J genes are TRBV7-8 and TRBJ1-5, with no clear D. Germline values: CDR1 SGHVS, CDR2 FQNEAQ. V was cut by 4 bases and J by 6 bases, with 10 bases left in between. This CDR3 is 13 amino acids long. For the CDR3, the DNA is TGTGCCAGCAGCTGGGTGGAATCTCAGCCCCAGCATTTT. Translation gives CASSWVESQPQHF.

This sequence joins TRBV27 and TRBJ2-3, with TRBD2 matching over 7 bases. The germline gives CDR1 MNHEY, CDR2 SMNVEV (reference sequence). The CDR3 consists of 16 residues. With V trimmed by 3 bases and J by 6 bases, 12 bases remained unmatched. CDR3 DNA sequence: TGTGCCAGCAGTTTGGAGGGACTACGGGAGGCCGATACGCAGTATTTT. Protein sequence: CASSLEGLREADTQYF.

This CDR3 is CASSLLGEKLFF. For the CDR3, the DNA is TGTGCCAGCAGCTTACTGGGAGAAAAACTGTTTTTT. The rearrangement joins TRBV7-9 to TRBJ1-4; D unclear. CDR3 length equals 12 residues. The germline V gene encodes CDR1 SEHNR and CDR2 FQNEAQ (reference sequence). V was clipped by 2 bases and J by 8 bases, with 6 bases between them.

The chain uses TRBV5-6 and TRBJ2-5; D is unresolved. V dropped 5 bases and J dropped 5 bases, with 7 bases sitting between them. From germline, CDR1 is SGHDT and CDR2 YYEEEE. The CDR3 consists of 11 residues. The CDR3 reads CASRYGETQYF. The DNA for the CDR3 is TGTGCCAGCAGATACGGGGAGACCCAGTACTTC.

This clone was found a few times. The J gene is TRBJ2-7, the V gene TRBV6-5, with 9 positions matching TRBD1. CDR3 length: 15 amino acids. Trimming took 6 bases from V and 2 from J; bases not matched to a gene: 8. The germline V gene has CDR1 MNHEY and CDR2 SVGAGI. The DNA of the CDR3 is TGTGCCAGCAGCTCACAGGGGGCAGTTCCCTACGAGCAGTACTTC. Its translation is CASSSQGAVPYEQYF.

V and J are TRBV28 and TRBJ1-5; D is ambiguous. CDR3 size: 13 residues. CDR1 and CDR2 (germline): MDHEN, SYDVKM. V was clipped by 5 bases and J by 5 bases, with 10 bases between them. The CDR3 DNA reads as TGTGCCAGCAGTCAGGTCCTTTATCAGCCCCAGCATTTT. This gives the protein CASSQVLYQPQHF.

The chain employs TRBV7-9 and TRBJ1-5, with D perhaps matching TRBD1 (5 bases). CDR3 size: 15 residues. The germline gives CDR1 SEHNR, CDR2 FQNEAQ (reference sequence). Trimming shortened V by 1 base and J by 4 bases, and 11 bases separated the two germline ends. The CDR3 coding sequence is TGTGCCAGCAGCTTAGTAGGGGTTGAGAATCAGCCCCAGCATTTT. It encodes CASSLVGVENQPQHF.

CDR3 sequence (DNA): TGTGCCAGCAGCTTTGATAGGGAAACTGAAGCTTTCTTT. Translation: CASSFDRETEAFF. This chain joins TRBV7-3 and TRBJ1-1; D is unresolved. The CDR3 is made up of 13 amino acids. V gave up 3 bases and J gave up 5 bases, with 10 bases separating them. Germline loops: CDR1 SGHTA, CDR2 FQGTGA.

CDR3 DNA: TGCGCCAGCAGCCAAGACCGGGGCGCGAACACCGGGGAGCTGTTTTTT. It is translated as CASSQDRGANTGELFF. This chain joins TRBV4-1 and TRBJ2-2; TRBD1 or TRBD2 may be the D gene (5 bases each). The CDR3 runs to 16 residues. Looked up from germline, CDR1 is MGHRA and CDR2 is YSYEKL. V gave up 0 bases and J gave up 0 bases, with 8 bases separating them.

The chain uses TRBV11-2 and TRBJ2-7; D is ambiguous. CDR1 SGHAT and CDR2 FQNNGV come from the germline V gene. The V gene lost 1 base and the J gene lost 4 bases, with 11 bases spanning the gap. This CDR3 has 14 residues. The CDR3 DNA follows: TGTGCCAGCAGCTTAGGGTTGACAAATTACGAGCAGTACTTC. Residues: CASSLGLTNYEQYF.

The V gene is TRBV28, the J gene TRBJ1-5; D is ambiguous. CDR1 is MDHEN and CDR2 is SYDVKM in the germline V gene. The CDR3 spans 14 residues. Trimming cost V 5 bases and J 7 bases, with 15 bases left between them. The CDR3 spells CASSPWAASQPQHF. The CDR3 DNA reads as TGTGCCAGCAGTCCATGGGCAGCGTCCCAGCCCCAGCATTTT.